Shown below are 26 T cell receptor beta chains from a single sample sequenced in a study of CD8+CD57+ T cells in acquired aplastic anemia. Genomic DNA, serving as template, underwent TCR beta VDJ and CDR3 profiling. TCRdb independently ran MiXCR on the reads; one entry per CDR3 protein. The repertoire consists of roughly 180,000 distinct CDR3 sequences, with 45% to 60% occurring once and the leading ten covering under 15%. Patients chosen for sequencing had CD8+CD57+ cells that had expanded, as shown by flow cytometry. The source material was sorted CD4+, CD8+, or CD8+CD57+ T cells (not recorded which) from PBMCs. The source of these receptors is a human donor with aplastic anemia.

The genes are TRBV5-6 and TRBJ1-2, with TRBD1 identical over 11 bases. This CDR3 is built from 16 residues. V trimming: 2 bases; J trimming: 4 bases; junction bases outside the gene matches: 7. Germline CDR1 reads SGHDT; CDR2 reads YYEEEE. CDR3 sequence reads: CASSFGDRGTIYGYTF. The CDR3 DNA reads TGTGCCAGCAGCTTTGGGGACAGGGGGACCATCTATGGCTACACCTTC.

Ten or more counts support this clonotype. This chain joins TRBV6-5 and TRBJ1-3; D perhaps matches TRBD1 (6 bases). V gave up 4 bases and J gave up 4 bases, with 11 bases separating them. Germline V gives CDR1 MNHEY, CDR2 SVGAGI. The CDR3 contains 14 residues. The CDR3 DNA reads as TGTGCCAGCAGTTCGGGACAATCAGGAAACACCATATATTTT. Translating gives CASSSGQSGNTIYF.

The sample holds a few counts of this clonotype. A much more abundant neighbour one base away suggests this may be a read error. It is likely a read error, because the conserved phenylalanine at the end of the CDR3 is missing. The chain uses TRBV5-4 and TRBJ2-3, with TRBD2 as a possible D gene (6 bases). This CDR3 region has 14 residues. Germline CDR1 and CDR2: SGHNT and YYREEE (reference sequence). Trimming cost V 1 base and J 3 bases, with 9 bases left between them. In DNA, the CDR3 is TGTGCCAGCAGCTTGCGGGGGATTACAGATACGCAGTATCTT. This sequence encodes CASSLRGITDTQYL.

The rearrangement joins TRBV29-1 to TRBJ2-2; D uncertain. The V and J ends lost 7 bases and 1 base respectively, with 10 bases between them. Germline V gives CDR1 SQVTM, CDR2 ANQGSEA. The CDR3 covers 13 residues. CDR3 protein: CSGEGLNTGELFF. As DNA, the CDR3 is TGCAGCGGGGAAGGCCTGAACACCGGGGAGCTGTTTTTT.

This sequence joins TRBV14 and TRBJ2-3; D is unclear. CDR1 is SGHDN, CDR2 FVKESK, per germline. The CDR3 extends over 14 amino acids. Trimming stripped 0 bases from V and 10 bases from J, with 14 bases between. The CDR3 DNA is TGTGCCAGCAGCCAAGAGTTAAGAACAGCATCGCAGTATTTT. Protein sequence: CASSQELRTASQYF.

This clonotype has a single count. The CDR3 is CASSPGMGLNEQYF. The CDR3 DNA reads as TGTGCCAGCAGCCCGGGAATGGGGCTAAACGAGCAGTACTTC. V and J are TRBV7-6 and TRBJ2-7; D tentatively fits TRBD1 or TRBD2 (5 bases each). This CDR3 is 14 amino acids long. Germline assignment: CDR1 SGHVS and CDR2 FNYEAQ. V lost 5 bases, J lost 5 bases, and 16 bases lay in between.

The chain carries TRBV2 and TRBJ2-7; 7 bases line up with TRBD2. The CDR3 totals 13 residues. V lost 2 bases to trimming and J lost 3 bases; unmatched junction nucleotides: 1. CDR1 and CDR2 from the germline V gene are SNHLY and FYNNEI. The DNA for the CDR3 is TGTGCCAGCAGTGAATGGACTAGCTACGAGCAGTACTTC. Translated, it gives CASSEWTSYEQYF. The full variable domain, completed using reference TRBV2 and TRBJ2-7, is EPEVTQTPSHQVTQMGQEVILRCVPISNHLYFYWYRQILGQKVEFLVSFYNNEISEKSEIFDDQFSVERPDGSNFTLKIRSTKLEDSAMYFCASSEWTSYEQYFGPGTRLTVT.

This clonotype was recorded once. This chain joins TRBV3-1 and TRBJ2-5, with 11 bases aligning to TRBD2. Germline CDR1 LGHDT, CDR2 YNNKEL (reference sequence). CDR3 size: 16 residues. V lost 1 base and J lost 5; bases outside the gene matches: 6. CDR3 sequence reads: CASSQVAGGPLETQYF. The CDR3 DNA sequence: TGTGCCAGCAGCCAAGTAGCGGGGGGGCCATTGGAGACCCAGTACTTC.

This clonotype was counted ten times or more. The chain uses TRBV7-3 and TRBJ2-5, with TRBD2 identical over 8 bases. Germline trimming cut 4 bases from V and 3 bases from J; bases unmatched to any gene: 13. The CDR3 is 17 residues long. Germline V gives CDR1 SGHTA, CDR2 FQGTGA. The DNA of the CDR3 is TGTGCCAGCAGCTCCACCCCGGGGGGGATCCTCAAAGAGACCCAGTACTTC. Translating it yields CASSSTPGGILKETQYF.

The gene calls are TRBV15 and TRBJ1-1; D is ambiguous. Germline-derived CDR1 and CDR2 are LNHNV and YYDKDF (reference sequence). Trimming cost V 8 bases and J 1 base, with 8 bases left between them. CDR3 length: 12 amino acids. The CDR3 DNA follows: TGTGCCACCGCGCCAGCGAACACTGAAGCTTTCTTT. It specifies CATAPANTEAFF.

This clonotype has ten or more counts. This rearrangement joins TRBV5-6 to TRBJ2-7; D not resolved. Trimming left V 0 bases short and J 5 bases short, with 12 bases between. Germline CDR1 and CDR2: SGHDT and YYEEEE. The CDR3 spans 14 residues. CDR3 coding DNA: TGTGCCAGCAGCTTGGGGACCCCTACGAACGAGCAGTACTTC. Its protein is CASSLGTPTNEQYF.

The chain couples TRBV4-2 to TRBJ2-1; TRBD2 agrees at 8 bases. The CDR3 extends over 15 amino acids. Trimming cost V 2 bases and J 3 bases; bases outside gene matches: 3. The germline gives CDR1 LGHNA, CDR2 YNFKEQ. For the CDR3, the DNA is TGTGCCAGCAGCCAACAGCGGGAGTTCTACAATGAGCAGTTCTTC. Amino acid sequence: CASSQQREFYNEQFF.

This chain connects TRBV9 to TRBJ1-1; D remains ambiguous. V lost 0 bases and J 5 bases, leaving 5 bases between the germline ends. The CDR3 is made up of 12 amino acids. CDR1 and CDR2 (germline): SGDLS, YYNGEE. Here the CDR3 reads CASSVGETEAFF. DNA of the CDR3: TGTGCCAGCAGCGTAGGGGAGACTGAAGCTTTCTTT.

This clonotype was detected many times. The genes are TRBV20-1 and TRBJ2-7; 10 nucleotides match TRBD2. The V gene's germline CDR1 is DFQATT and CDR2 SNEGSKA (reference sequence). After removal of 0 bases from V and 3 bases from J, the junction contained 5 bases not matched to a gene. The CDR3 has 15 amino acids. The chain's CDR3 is CSAREQAGGDYEQYF. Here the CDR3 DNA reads TGCAGTGCTAGAGAGCAAGCGGGGGGGGACTACGAGCAGTACTTC.

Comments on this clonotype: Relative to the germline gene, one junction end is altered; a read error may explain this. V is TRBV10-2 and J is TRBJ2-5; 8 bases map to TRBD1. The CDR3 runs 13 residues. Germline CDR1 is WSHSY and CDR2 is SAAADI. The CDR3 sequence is CASGVRGQGTQYF. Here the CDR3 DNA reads TGCGCCAGCGGTGTCAGGGGGCAAGGGACCCAGTACTTC.

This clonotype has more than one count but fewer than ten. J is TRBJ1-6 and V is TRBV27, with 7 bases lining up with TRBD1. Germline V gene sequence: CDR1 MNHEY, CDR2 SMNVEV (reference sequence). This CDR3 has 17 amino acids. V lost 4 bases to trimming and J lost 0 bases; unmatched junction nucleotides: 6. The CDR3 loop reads CASSYDWDSSYNSPLHF. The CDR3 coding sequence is TGTGCCAGCAGTTACGATTGGGACAGCTCCTATAATTCACCCCTCCACTTT.

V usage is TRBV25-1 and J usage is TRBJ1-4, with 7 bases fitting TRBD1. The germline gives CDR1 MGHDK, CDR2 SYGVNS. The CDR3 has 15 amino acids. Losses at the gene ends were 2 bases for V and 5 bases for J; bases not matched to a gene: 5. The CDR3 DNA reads TGTGCCAGCAGTGAACTCACAGGGGCGAATGAAAAACTGTTTTTT. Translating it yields CASSELTGANEKLFF.

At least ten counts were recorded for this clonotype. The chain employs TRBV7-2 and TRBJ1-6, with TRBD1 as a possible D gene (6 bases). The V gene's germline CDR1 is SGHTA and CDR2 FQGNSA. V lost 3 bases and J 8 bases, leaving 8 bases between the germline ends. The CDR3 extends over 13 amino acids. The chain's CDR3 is CASSFKGDSPLHF. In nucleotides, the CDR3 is TGTGCCAGCAGCTTCAAGGGGGATTCACCCCTCCACTTT. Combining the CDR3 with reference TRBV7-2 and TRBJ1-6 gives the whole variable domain GAGVSQSPSNKVTEKGKDVELRCDPISGHTALYWYRQSLGQGLEFLIYFQGNSAPDKSGLPSDRFSAERTGGSVSTLTIQRTQQEDSAVYLCASSFKGDSPLHFGNGTRLTVT.

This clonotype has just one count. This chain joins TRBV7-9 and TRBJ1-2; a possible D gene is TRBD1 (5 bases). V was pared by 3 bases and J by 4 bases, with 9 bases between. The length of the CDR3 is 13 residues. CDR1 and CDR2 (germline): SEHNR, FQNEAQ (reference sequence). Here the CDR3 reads CASSFATGYGYTF. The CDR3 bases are TGTGCCAGCAGCTTTGCCACAGGCTATGGCTACACCTTC.

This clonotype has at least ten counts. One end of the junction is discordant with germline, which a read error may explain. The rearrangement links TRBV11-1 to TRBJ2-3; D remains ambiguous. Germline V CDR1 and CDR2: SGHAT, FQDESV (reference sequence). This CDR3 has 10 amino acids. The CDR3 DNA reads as TGTGCCAGCAGCAGAGATACGCAGTATTTT. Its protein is CASSRDTQYF.

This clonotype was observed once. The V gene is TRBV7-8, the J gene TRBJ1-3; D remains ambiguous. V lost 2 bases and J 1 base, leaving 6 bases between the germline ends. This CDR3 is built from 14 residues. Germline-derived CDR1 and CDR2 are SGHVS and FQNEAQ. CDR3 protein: CASSLSVSGNTIYF. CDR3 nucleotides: TGTGCCAGCAGCTTATCTGTGTCTGGAAACACCATATATTTT.

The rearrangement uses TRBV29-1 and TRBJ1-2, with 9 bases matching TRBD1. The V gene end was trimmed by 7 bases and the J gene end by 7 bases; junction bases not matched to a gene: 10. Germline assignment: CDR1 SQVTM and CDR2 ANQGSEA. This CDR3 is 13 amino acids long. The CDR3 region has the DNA TGCAGCGGGGGACAGGGTTCGGTTGGTGGCTACACCTTC. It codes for CSGGQGSVGGYTF. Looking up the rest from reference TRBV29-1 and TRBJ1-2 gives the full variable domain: SAVISQKPSRDICQRGTSLTIQCQVDSQVTMMFWYRQQPGQSLTLIATANQGSEATYESGFVIDKFPISRPNLTFSTLTVSNMSPEDSSIYLCSGGQGSVGGYTFGSGTRLTVV.

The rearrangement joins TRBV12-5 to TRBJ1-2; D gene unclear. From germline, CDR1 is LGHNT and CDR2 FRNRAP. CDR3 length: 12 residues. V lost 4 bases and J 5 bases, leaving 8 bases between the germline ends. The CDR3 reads CASGSGVYGYTF. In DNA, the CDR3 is TGTGCTAGTGGTTCCGGCGTTTATGGCTACACCTTC.

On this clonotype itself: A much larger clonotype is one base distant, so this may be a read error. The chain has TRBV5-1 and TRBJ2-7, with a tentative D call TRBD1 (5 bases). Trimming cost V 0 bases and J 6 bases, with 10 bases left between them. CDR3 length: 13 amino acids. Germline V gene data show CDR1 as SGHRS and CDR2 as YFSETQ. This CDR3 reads CASSLGQNCEQYF. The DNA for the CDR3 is TGCGCCAGCAGCTTGGGACAGAACTGCGAGCAGTACTTC.

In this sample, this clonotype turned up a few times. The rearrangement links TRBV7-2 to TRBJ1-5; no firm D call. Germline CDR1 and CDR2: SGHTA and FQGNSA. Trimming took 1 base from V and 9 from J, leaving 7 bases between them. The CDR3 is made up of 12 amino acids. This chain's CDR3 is CASSLDVLPQHF. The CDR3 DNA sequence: TGTGCCAGCAGCTTAGACGTCTTGCCCCAGCATTTT.

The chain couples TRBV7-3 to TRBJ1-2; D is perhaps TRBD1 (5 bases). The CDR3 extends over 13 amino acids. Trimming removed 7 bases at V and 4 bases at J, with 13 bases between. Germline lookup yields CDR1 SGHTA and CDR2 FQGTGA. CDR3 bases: TGTGCCAGCATTATTGACAGATTCTATGGCTACACCTTC. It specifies CASIIDRFYGYTF.